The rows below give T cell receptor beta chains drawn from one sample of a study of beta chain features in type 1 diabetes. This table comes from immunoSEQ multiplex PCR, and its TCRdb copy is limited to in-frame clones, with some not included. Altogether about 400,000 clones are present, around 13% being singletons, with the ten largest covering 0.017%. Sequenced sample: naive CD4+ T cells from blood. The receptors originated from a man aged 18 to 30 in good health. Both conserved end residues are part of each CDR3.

CDR3aa: CASSLVQGPGGTQYF
v_gene: TRBV5-6

CDR3aa: CASSLNRVGEQYF
v_gene: TRBV28

CDR3aa: CASSFNGRGNEQFF
v_gene: TRBV7-2

CDR3aa: CSASLYGVAGGYEQYF
v_gene: TRBV29-1

CDR3aa: CASSLALSGATQYF
v_gene: TRBV7-7

CDR3aa: CAWSVEKLVWNEKLFF
v_gene: TRBV30

CDR3aa: CASSFSQETQYF
v_gene: TRBV28

CDR3aa: CSVAGQDQETQYF
v_gene: TRBV29-1

CDR3aa: CASSSRSFKGYTF
v_gene: TRBV6-5

CDR3aa: CASSLPSGHTGELFF
v_gene: TRBV28

CDR3aa: CAWMRSSYNEQFF
v_gene: TRBV30

CDR3aa: CASSQDLGRYNEQFF
v_gene: TRBV4-3